This T cell receptor beta chain was identified during a study of beta chain features in type 1 diabetes. Study overall: Sorted cells examined across all samples numbered more than 100 million.

For this clone: What it recognizes is unknown. The identical CDR3 is also encoded by other nucleotide sequences in the sample.

The isolated RNA, all of it, was reverse transcribed, so expressed TCRB transcripts were what got sequenced. Some clones are missing from TCRdb's copy, which holds only in-frame ones; the method was immunoSEQ multiplex PCR. The sample has a few hundred thousand clones, 27% seen once. The ends were cut back, 6 bases at V and 1 base at J, with 9 bases in the middle. The V gene's germline CDR1 is KGHSH and CDR2 LQKENI. The CDR3 has 13 amino acids. Study-level points and caveats: Naive, central memory and Treg TCRB repertoires appeared more alike in patients than in healthy donors.

The sequence was collected from a man aged 25 to 40 in good health. The V gene is TRBV18, the J gene TRBJ1-1; D call uncertain. Sequenced material: central memory CD4+ T cells from blood. CDR3 sequence reads: CASSRTENTEAFF. CDR3 in DNA: TGTGCCAGCTCGCGGACGGAGAACACTGAAGCTTTCTTT. The full variable domain, with the rest looked up from reference TRBV18 and TRBJ1-1, is NAGVMQNPRHLVRRRGQEARLRCSPMKGHSHVYWYRQLPEEGLKFMVYLQKENIIDESGMPKERFSAEFPKEGPSILRIQQVVRGDSAAYFCASSRTENTEAFFGQGTRLTVV.